This T cell receptor beta chain was sequenced during a study of CD8 T cells in Susac syndrome. Overall study: Patients with Susac syndrome were therapy-naive, on corticosteroids, or on intravenous immunoglobulin alone at the time that blood was drawn.

Study conclusions and caveats: Across the total CD8+ repertoires, about 16 Susac-specific public clones were found. The CD8+ TEMRA repertoires yielded about 5 such clones.

An amount of RNA that ranged from roughly 0.45 to 1 ug was reverse transcribed with random hexamers. TCRdb called the immunoSEQ multiplex PCR reads again in MiXCR, with one record for every CDR3 protein. In the table there are some 200,000 distinct CDR3 sequences, about 95% of which are singletons. In the case of this clonotype: Antigen: not known.

The TCR comes from a human donor with Susac syndrome. Sequenced material: CD8+ T cells from PBMCs.

CDR3 nucleotides: TGTGCCAGCAGCCCACCGACAGGGGGGGACGTTAACTATGGCTACACCTTC. Translation: CASSPPTGGDVNYGYTF. J is TRBJ1-2 and V is TRBV9; 9 bases are shared with TRBD1. Germline V gene data show CDR1 as SGDLS and CDR2 as YYNGEE. V dropped 4 bases and J dropped 1; count of bases not matched to a gene: 11. The CDR3 totals 17 residues.